A single sample gave rise to the 19 T cell receptor beta chains below, sequenced in a study of ipilimumab plus nivolumab after autologous stem cell transplantation. Sequencing was performed with immunoSEQ multiplex PCR; in TCRdb, only in-frame clones are kept and a portion is missing. The repertoire holds more than 9,500 clones, 69% seen once, with under 30% in the top ten. The source material was PBMCs, sampled in a trial of ipilimumab plus nivolumab as post-transplant consolidation. The receptors here all came from a male donor with diffuse large B-cell lymphoma.

This clone occurred once. The V and J genes are TRBV2 and TRBJ2-5, with D uncertain. The DNA end is more similar to TRBJ2-7, so the J call may be wrong. Germline loops: CDR1 SNHLY, CDR2 FYNNEI. The CDR3 has 13 amino acids. The CDR3 DNA reads as TGTGCCAGCAGTGAAGGTCACGCCTACGAGCAGTACTTC. Translating it yields CASSEGHAYEQYF.

Details on this clone: A read error is the likely source, as a far larger clone sits one nucleotide away. Within the sample, other DNA sequences also encode this same CDR3. The V and J genes are TRBV9 and TRBJ1-1, with D perhaps TRBD1 (5 bases). The CDR3 runs 16 residues. The germline V gene encodes CDR1 SGDLS and CDR2 YYNGEE. The V end lost 4 bases, the J end lost 0 bases, and 16 bases lay between the germline ends. This chain's CDR3 is CASSQEGQLMNTEAFF. DNA of the CDR3: TGTGCCAGCAGCCAAGAGGGGCAACTCATGAACACTGAAGCTTTCTTT.

Here the CDR3 reads CASSLSTRTEAFF. Here the CDR3 DNA reads TGTGCCAGCAGCCTGTCGACTCGCACTGAAGCTTTCTTT. The chain has TRBV7-6 and TRBJ1-1; D is uncertain. The V end was cut by 5 bases, the J end by 4 bases, with 11 bases between. CDR1 is SGHVS, CDR2 FNYEAQ, per germline. CDR3 length: 13 amino acids.

V is TRBV30 and J is TRBJ2-7, with 7 bases fitting TRBD2. The CDR3 is made up of 14 amino acids. Germline V gene lookup returns CDR1 GTSNPN and CDR2 SVGIG (reference sequence). Unmatched junction bases numbered 10, after V lost 1 base and J lost 7 bases. In nucleotides, the CDR3 is TGTGCCTGGAGTGGAGGAGGGAGGGGTAAAGAGCAGTACTTC. Protein: CAWSGGGRGKEQYF.

The rearrangement joins TRBV5-4 to TRBJ1-2; no firm D call. V lost 1 base to trimming and J lost 0 bases, with 7 bases between them. The CDR3 runs 14 residues. Germline V gene lookup returns CDR1 SGHNT and CDR2 YYREEE (reference sequence). The CDR3 sequence is CASSLSRTNYGYTF. CDR3 nucleotides: TGTGCCAGCAGCTTGTCCAGAACTAACTATGGCTACACCTTC.

About this clone: One end of the junction does not line up with germline, which may come from a read error. This sample also contains other DNA sequences that code for the same CDR3. The chain links TRBV9 to TRBJ1-1; the D gene is possibly TRBD1 (6 bases). The CDR3 consists of 16 residues. The V gene's germline CDR1 is SGDLS and CDR2 YYNGEE. CDR3 residues: CPRSVGGNGGNTEAFF. The CDR3 DNA sequence: TGCCCCCGCAGCGTAGGGGGAAACGGGGGCAACACTGAAGCTTTCTTT.

This chain connects TRBV4-3 to TRBJ1-2; perhaps TRBD1 as D (5 bases). Trimming took 1 base from V and 8 from J, leaving 17 bases between them. Germline V gene sequence: CDR1 LGHNA, CDR2 YSLEER. The CDR3 extends over 15 amino acids. CDR3 amino acids: CASSQGVAGKGGYTF. The DNA for the CDR3 is TGCGCCAGCAGCCAAGGAGTAGCAGGGAAGGGAGGCTACACCTTC.

This clone was found once. This rearrangement joins TRBV10-3 to TRBJ2-4; no reliable D call. The CDR3 extends over 12 amino acids. Deletions cut 4 bases from V and 8 bases from J, with 9 bases between. Per germline, CDR1 ENHRY and CDR2 SYGVKD. The CDR3 coding sequence is TGTGCCATCAGTGTTGGCGGAGACATTCAGTACTTC. Its protein is CAISVGGDIQYF.

This clone was observed a handful of times. This sequence joins TRBV6-6 and TRBJ2-7, with 10 bases lining up with TRBD1. Germline lookup yields CDR1 MNHNY and CDR2 SVGAGI (reference sequence). CDR3 length equals 15 residues. Losses at the gene ends were 6 bases for V and 0 bases for J; bases not matched to a gene: 5. Here the CDR3 reads CASRTGTGASYEQYF. In DNA, the CDR3 is TGTGCCAGCAGAACCGGGACAGGGGCCTCCTACGAGCAGTACTTC.

The J gene is TRBJ2-7, the V gene TRBV7-9; unclear D gene. CDR3 length: 13 amino acids. Trimming shortened V by 4 bases and J by 3 bases, and 10 bases separated the two germline ends. The germline gives CDR1 SEHNR, CDR2 FQNEAQ (reference sequence). Written as DNA, the CDR3 is TGTGCCAGCAGCTCCGGCCATTTCTACGAGCAGTACTTC. This gives the protein CASSSGHFYEQYF.

Notes on this clone: This likely reflects a read error, since a far larger clone is one base away. This chain joins TRBV29-1 and TRBJ1-1, with D possibly matching TRBD1 (5 bases). With 1 base removed from V and 12 bases from J, the gap between germline ends came to 12 bases. Per the germline V gene, CDR1 is SQVTM and CDR2 is ANQGSEA. The CDR3 runs 11 residues. CDR3 residues: CSVEVNRQPFF. Here the CDR3 DNA reads TGCAGCGTTGAAGTTAACAGACAGCCTTTCTTT.

A remark on this clone: It may be a read error: a sequence one base away is much more abundant. The sample has other DNA sequences that encode this CDR3 too. The V call is TRBV5-8, the J call TRBJ1-1; the D gene is possibly TRBD1 (5 bases). Germline values: CDR1 SGHTS, CDR2 YDEGEE. The CDR3 covers 12 residues. V lost 1 base and J lost 4, with 5 bases in between. The CDR3 loop reads CASSLRGTEAFF. The CDR3 region has the DNA TGTGCCAGCAGCTTGAGGGGCACTGAAGCTTTCTTT.

J is TRBJ1-5 and V is TRBV7-3, with a weak D call TRBD1 (5 bases). This CDR3 has 14 amino acids. The germline V gene encodes CDR1 SGHTA and CDR2 FQGTGA. Trimming removed 5 bases from V and 4 bases from J, with 12 bases in between. CDR3 sequence (DNA): TGTGCCAGCAGCCCGACCGGGGGGAATCAGCCCCAGCATTTT. Protein product: CASSPTGGNQPQHF.

This clone has only a few counts. The rearrangement links TRBV9 to TRBJ2-7, with 8 bases lining up with TRBD2. The V gene end was trimmed by 4 bases and the J gene end by 4 bases; junction bases not matched to a gene: 10. CDR3 length: 15 amino acids. Germline CDR1 reads SGDLS; CDR2 reads YYNGEE. CDR3 bases: TGTGCCAGCAGCCCCGAAAGCGGGGGCAAATACGAGCAGTACTTC. It is translated as CASSPESGGKYEQYF. Full variable domain (rest looked up from reference TRBV9 and TRBJ2-7): DSGVTQTPKHLITATGQRVTLRCSPRSGDLSVYWYQQSLDQGLQFLIQYYNGEERAKGNILERFSAQQFPDLHSELNLSSLELGDSALYFCASSPESGGKYEQYFGPGTRLTVT.

The CDR3 nucleotides read TGCGCCAGCAGCGTAAGATCGGGACAGGGCTCCTACGAGCAGTACTTC. Encoded protein: CASSVRSGQGSYEQYF. The chain links TRBV10-2 to TRBJ2-7, with TRBD1 matching over 9 bases. With V trimmed by 6 bases and J by 0 bases, 9 bases remained unmatched. Germline V gene sequence: CDR1 WSHSY, CDR2 SAAADI. CDR3 size: 16 residues.

This chain connects TRBV14 to TRBJ2-2; D is unclear. The CDR3 covers 13 residues. Germline CDR1 and CDR2: SGHDN and FVKESK. Trimming cost V 0 bases and J 5 bases, with 4 bases left between them. The CDR3 DNA sequence: TGTGCCAGCAGCCAAGATCTGACCGGGGAGCTGTTTTTT. It codes for CASSQDLTGELFF.

The V gene is TRBV6-1, the J gene TRBJ2-5; 9 bases fit TRBD1. The assigned J gene may be wrong: the sequence end matches TRBJ2-7 better. CDR1 and CDR2 (germline): MNHNS, SASEGT. The CDR3 totals 13 residues. The CDR3 DNA sequence: TGTGCCATCCTACAGGGGGCTTACTACGAGCAGTACTTC. It is translated as CAILQGAYYEQYF.

The J gene is TRBJ1-2, the V gene TRBV27; no reliable D call. The CDR3 totals 17 residues. The germline V gene has CDR1 MNHEY and CDR2 SMNVEV (reference sequence). Deletions cut 4 bases from V and 4 bases from J, with 22 bases between. The CDR3 spells CASSSFIVGNWSYGYTF. In DNA, the CDR3 is TGTGCCAGCAGTTCGTTTATTGTTGGGAACTGGAGCTATGGCTACACCTTC.

This clone has a single count. The CDR3 sequence is CASSIIDRVGYEAFF. DNA of the CDR3: TGTGCCAGTAGTATTATTGACAGGGTCGGATATGAAGCTTTCTTT. This rearrangement joins TRBV19 to TRBJ1-1; 7 positions agree with TRBD1. Germline CDR1 is LNHDA and CDR2 is SQIVND (reference sequence). With V trimmed by 3 bases and J by 7 bases, 11 bases remained unmatched. The CDR3 totals 15 residues.